Listed below are T cell receptor beta chains from one sample, sequenced in a study of shared clonotypes between healthy human individuals. Assay: immunoSEQ multiplex PCR; the TCRdb copy retains only in-frame clones and omits some. The table records around 610,000 clones, 96% of them present only once. Material: naive CD8+ T cells sorted from blood. Receptors originate from a woman aged 25 to 39 in good health. Each CDR3 is given with its conserved first and last residue. Fields, in order: J gene, V gene, clone size, D gene, CDR3 protein, CDR3 DNA. The D gene is left open where the match is weak. Some rows mark clone size as missing; the rest say once, few, many or name a class of expanded clone.

TRBJ2-7 | TRBV30 | NA | NA | CAWTTGPEQYF | TGTGCCTGGACGACAGGCCCCGAGCAGTACTTC
TRBJ1-5 | TRBV27 | few | NA | CASRPAGGAQPQHF | TGTGCCAGCAGACCCGCGGGAGGGGCTCAGCCCCAGCATTTT
TRBJ1-1 | TRBV19 | NA | NA | CASTTGDEGEAFF | TGTGCCAGTACCACGGGGGACGAGGGTGAAGCTTTCTTT
TRBJ2-3 | TRBV7-3 | NA | TRBD2 | CASSPLAGGPTDTQYF | TGTGCCAGCAGCCCGTTAGCGGGAGGGCCCACAGATACGCAGTATTTT
TRBJ2-1 | TRBV4-1 | NA | NA | CASSLSPWNEQFF | TGCGCCAGCAGCCTCTCCCCTTGGAATGAGCAGTTCTTC
TRBJ2-7 | TRBV7-9 | NA | NA | CTSSLGWEQYF | TGTACCAGCAGCTTAGGTTGGGAGCAGTACTTC
TRBJ1-4 | TRBV7-3 | NA | NA | CASSLTGGTNEKLFF | TGTGCCAGCAGCTTAACCGGGGGGACTAATGAAAAACTGTTTTTT
TRBJ2-3 | TRBV9 | NA | NA | CASSVGRVADTQYF | TGTGCCAGCAGCGTAGGAAGGGTCGCAGATACGCAGTATTTT
TRBJ2-1 | TRBV7-6 | once | TRBD2 | CASSAREAINPYNEQFF | TGTGCCAGCAGCGCCCGGGAGGCTATCAATCCCTACAATGAGCAGTTCTTC
TRBJ2-7 | TRBV27 | NA | NA | CASSRGARDEQYF | TGTGCCAGCTCCCGAGGGGCAAGAGACGAGCAGTACTTC
TRBJ2-1 | TRBV2 | NA | NA | CASSELWDLTYNEQFF | TGTGCCAGCAGTGAACTATGGGACCTAACCTACAATGAGCAGTTCTTC
TRBJ1-1 | TRBV9 | few | TRBD1 | CASSTGTGDTEAFF | TGTGCCAGCAGCACAGGGACAGGGGACACTGAAGCTTTCTTT
TRBJ1-2 | TRBV7-9 | NA | NA | CASSLDGDYGYTF | TGTGCCAGCAGCTTAGACGGTGACTATGGCTACACCTTC
TRBJ2-2 | TRBV7-9 | NA | NA | CASRPDTAAGELFF | TGTGCCAGCAGACCCGATACAGCTGCCGGGGAGCTGTTTTTT
TRBJ2-7 | TRBV28 | NA | TRBD1 | CASSTRDRNYEQYF | TGTGCCAGCAGTACTCGGGACAGAAATTACGAGCAGTACTTC
TRBJ2-7 | TRBV7-9 | few | NA | CASSPRSYEQYF | TGTGCCAGCAGTCCCAGGAGCTACGAGCAGTACTTC
TRBJ2-7 | TRBV4-1 | NA | TRBD2 | CASSHRLAGSYEQYF | TGCGCCAGCAGCCACAGACTAGCGGGCTCCTACGAGCAGTACTTC
TRBJ2-7 | TRBV5-6 | NA | NA | CASSLISGSYEQYF | TGTGCCAGCAGCTTGATTTCTGGCTCCTACGAGCAGTACTTC
TRBJ1-1 | TRBV29-1 | NA | NA | CSVELISPEAFF | TGCAGCGTTGAGTTAATAAGCCCTGAAGCTTTCTTT
TRBJ2-7 | TRBV6-5 | NA | NA | CASSYLDALPEQYF | TGTGCCAGCAGTTACCTCGACGCATTACCCGAGCAGTACTTC
TRBJ2-7 | TRBV6-5 | NA | TRBD1 | CASSYSSRGLFEQYF | TGTGCCAGCAGTTACTCGTCCAGGGGGCTTTTCGAGCAGTACTTC
TRBJ1-1 | TRBV5-4 | few | NA | CASSDTDEAFF | TGTGCCAGCTCTGACACCGATGAAGCTTTCTTT
TRBJ2-5 | TRBV7-9 | NA | NA | CASRDRVPEETQYF | TGTGCCAGCAGGGACCGGGTCCCCGAAGAGACCCAGTACTTC
TRBJ1-5 | TRBV28 | NA | TRBD1 | CASSLRTGANQPQHF | TGTGCCAGCAGTTTAAGGACAGGAGCGAATCAGCCCCAGCATTTT
TRBJ1-2 | TRBV7-9 | NA | TRBD1 | CASSYGTDYGYTF | TGTGCCAGCAGCTACGGGACAGACTATGGCTACACCTTC
TRBJ2-7 | TRBV5-1 | NA | TRBD2 | CASSSTSGRTYEQYF | TGCGCCAGCAGCTCGACTAGCGGGAGAACCTACGAGCAGTACTTC
TRBJ1-4 | TRBV27 | NA | TRBD1 | CASSQGQLNEKLFF | TGTGCCAGCAGCCAGGGACAGCTTAATGAAAAACTGTTTTTT
TRBJ2-4 | TRBV27 | NA | NA | CASSPGDTKNIQYF | TGTGCCAGCAGTCCGGGGGATACCAAAAACATTCAGTACTTC
TRBJ1-2 | TRBV13 | once | NA | CASSAPGYGYTF | TGTGCCAGCAGCGCTCCAGGGTATGGCTACACCTTC
TRBJ1-3 | TRBV7-5 | once | NA | CVRSVGTGGILSGNTIYF | TGTGTCAGAAGCGTGGGGACAGGTGGGATCCTCTCTGGAAACACCATATATTTT
TRBJ2-3 | TRBV5-4 | NA | TRBD2 | CASSSRLAGADTQYF | TGTGCCAGCAGCTCTAGACTAGCGGGGGCAGATACGCAGTATTTT
TRBJ2-5 | TRBV19 | NA | TRBD2 | CASSSSGRERYF | TGTGCCAGTAGTTCTAGCGGTCGAGAGCGGTACTTC
TRBJ2-1 | TRBV28 | NA | TRBD1 | CASSPGTGGRDEQFF | TGTGCCAGCAGCCCTGGAACAGGGGGCCGGGATGAGCAGTTCTTC
TRBJ2-7 | TRBV11-3 | NA | NA | CASSLGEAYEQYF | TGTGCCAGCAGCCTCGGGGAGGCTTACGAGCAGTACTTC
TRBJ1-4 | TRBV10-2 | NA | NA | CASSDRVAEKLFF | TGCGCCAGCAGTGATAGGGTGGCTGAAAAACTGTTTTTT
TRBJ2-5 | TRBV28 | NA | NA | CASSLLWTTGVQETQYF | TGTGCCAGCAGTCTACTGTGGACAACGGGGGTACAAGAGACCCAGTACTTC
TRBJ2-7 | TRBV6-6 | once | NA | CAVQGAGDEQYF | TGTGCCGTACAGGGAGCGGGCGACGAGCAGTACTTC
TRBJ2-7 | TRBV30 | NA | NA | CAWSGGPAYEQYF | TGTGCCTGGAGTGGAGGGCCAGCCTACGAGCAGTACTTC
TRBJ2-1 | TRBV19 | NA | NA | CATRDPYNEQFF | TGTGCCACCCGGGACCCCTACAATGAGCAGTTCTTC
TRBJ2-7 | TRBV5-4 | NA | NA | CASGQGPEQYF | TGTGCCAGCGGCCAAGGCCCCGAGCAGTACTTC
TRBJ2-7 | TRBV5-1 | few | NA | CASSWTDAYEQYF | TGCGCCAGCAGCTGGACAGATGCCTACGAGCAGTACTTC
TRBJ2-7 | TRBV5-1 | NA | TRBD2 | CASSFLSGSYEQYF | TGCGCCAGCAGCTTTCTTAGCGGGAGCTACGAGCAGTACTTC
TRBJ1-1 | TRBV7-9 | NA | NA | CASSQTRAGNTEAFF | TGTGCCAGCAGCCAAACTAGGGCGGGGAACACTGAAGCTTTCTTT
TRBJ1-3 | TRBV5-6 | NA | TRBD1 | CASSLTGVTGNTIYF | TGTGCCAGCAGCCTAACAGGGGTTACTGGAAACACCATATATTTT
TRBJ2-1 | TRBV29-1 | NA | NA | CSVEVANSYNEQFF | TGCAGCGTTGAGGTGGCCAACTCCTACAATGAGCAGTTCTTC
TRBJ2-7 | TRBV28 | NA | NA | CASSLPTEDGGNEQYF | TGTGCCAGCAGTTTACCCACCGAGGACGGGGGAAACGAGCAGTACTTC
TRBJ2-1 | TRBV28 | NA | NA | CASHRTIGRIDYNEQFF | TGTGCCAGCCACCGAACGATAGGGAGAATTGACTACAATGAGCAGTTCTTC
TRBJ2-1 | TRBV2 | NA | NA | CASTYGSSYNEQFF | TGTGCCAGCACTTACGGATCCTCCTACAATGAGCAGTTCTTC